The 10 T cell receptor beta chains below come from one sample, sequenced in a study of cytomegalovirus exposure and HLA in healthy donors. With 60 Vbeta and 13 Jbeta primers, the PCR was carried out. The method was immunoSEQ multiplex PCR; TCRdb's version includes in-frame clones alone and lacks a portion of them. The sample yields roughly 170,000 clones, about 80% seen once. Input material: PBMCs. The receptors derive from a woman under 40 in good health and CMV-seronegative.

In this sample, this clone turned up a few times. The chain carries TRBV27 and TRBJ2-7, with D possibly being TRBD1 (6 bases). V lost 4 bases and J lost 3, with 7 bases in between. The germline V gene has CDR1 MNHEY and CDR2 SMNVEV (reference sequence). The CDR3 sequence is 12 residues long. CDR3 in amino acids: CASSSRGYEQYF. CDR3 in DNA: TGTGCCAGCAGTTCCAGGGGCTACGAGCAGTACTTC.

The V call is TRBV6-5, the J call TRBJ2-3, with TRBD2 matching 8 bases. CDR3 size: 15 residues. The J segment lost 3 bases and the V segment lost 0 bases, leaving 2 bases of the junction unmatched. Germline values: CDR1 MNHEY, CDR2 SVGAGI. The CDR3 region has the DNA TGTGCCAGCAGTTACTCAAGACTAGCGACAGATACGCAGTATTTT. It codes for CASSYSRLATDTQYF.

The chain uses TRBV6-6 and TRBJ2-2, with 11 bases lining up with TRBD1. V was clipped by 4 bases and J by 6 bases; unmatched bases: 7. The germline V gene encodes CDR1 MNHNY and CDR2 SVGAGI (reference sequence). The CDR3 extends over 16 amino acids. CDR3 DNA: TGTGCCAGCAGTTCCCCCGGGACAGGGGGACCCGGGGAGCTGTTTTTT. Translating gives CASSSPGTGGPGELFF.

The V gene is TRBV6-5, the J gene TRBJ1-2, with D hard to call. CDR1 is MNHEY, CDR2 SVGAGI, per germline. CDR3 length: 16 amino acids. Trimming shortened V by 0 bases and J by 4 bases, and 15 bases separated the two germline ends. The CDR3 region has the DNA TGTGCCAGCAGTTACTCGGACTCGCTCCCCCCCTATGGCTACACCTTC. This encodes CASSYSDSLPPYGYTF.

V usage is TRBV9 and J usage is TRBJ2-7; D ambiguous. From germline, CDR1 is SGDLS and CDR2 YYNGEE. This CDR3 spans 14 amino acids. Trimming stripped 2 bases from V and 2 bases from J, with 11 bases between. The DNA of the CDR3 is TGTGCCAGCAGCGTCGAACAGACGACCTACGAGCAGTACTTC. Translating gives CASSVEQTTYEQYF.

The chain recombines TRBV9 with TRBJ1-4, with D perhaps matching TRBD1 (5 bases). The CDR3 covers 14 residues. CDR1 SGDLS and CDR2 YYNGEE come from the germline V gene. Between the trimmed V and J ends, which lost 3 bases and 7 bases, there was a span of 13 bases. Here the CDR3 DNA reads TGTGCCAGCAGCGGCGTCGGGGGAGGTGAAAAACTGTTTTTT. Translation: CASSGVGGGEKLFF.

V and J are TRBV7-9 and TRBJ2-6; 7 bases agree with TRBD1. Germline CDR1 and CDR2: SEHNR and FQNEAQ (reference sequence). The junction had 7 bases not matched to a gene; V was cut back by 1 base and J by 4 bases. The CDR3 spans 17 residues. The CDR3 sequence: CASSLDDRVSGANVLTF. CDR3 bases: TGTGCCAGCAGCTTAGATGACAGGGTGTCGGGGGCCAACGTCCTGACTTTC.

This clone was counted only a few times. In DNA, the CDR3 is TGTGCCAGCAGCTTAGACAGGGTATACACTGAAGCTTTCTTT. This translates into CASSLDRVYTEAFF. The chain uses TRBV7-9 and TRBJ1-1, with D possibly being TRBD1 (6 bases). The CDR3 contains 14 residues. V dropped 1 base and J dropped 3 bases, with 9 bases sitting between them. CDR1 is SEHNR, CDR2 FQNEAQ, per germline (reference sequence).

The chain carries TRBV19 and TRBJ2-2; 9 bases match TRBD1. The CDR3 length is 15 residues. After removal of 4 bases from V and 5 bases from J, the junction contained 5 bases not matched to a gene. CDR1 and CDR2 (germline): LNHDA, SQIVND (reference sequence). CDR3 sequence: CASSTNRGLTGELFF. CDR3 coding DNA: TGTGCCAGTAGTACAAACAGGGGGCTAACCGGGGAGCTGTTTTTT.

V usage is TRBV9 and J usage is TRBJ2-7, with 7 bases fitting TRBD2. With V trimmed by 0 bases and J by 2 bases, 5 bases remained unmatched. In germline, CDR1 is SGDLS, CDR2 YYNGEE. This CDR3 contains 15 residues. CDR3 residues: CASSVGSSGTYEQYF. The CDR3 DNA follows: TGTGCCAGCAGCGTAGGTTCTAGCGGAACCTACGAGCAGTACTTC.